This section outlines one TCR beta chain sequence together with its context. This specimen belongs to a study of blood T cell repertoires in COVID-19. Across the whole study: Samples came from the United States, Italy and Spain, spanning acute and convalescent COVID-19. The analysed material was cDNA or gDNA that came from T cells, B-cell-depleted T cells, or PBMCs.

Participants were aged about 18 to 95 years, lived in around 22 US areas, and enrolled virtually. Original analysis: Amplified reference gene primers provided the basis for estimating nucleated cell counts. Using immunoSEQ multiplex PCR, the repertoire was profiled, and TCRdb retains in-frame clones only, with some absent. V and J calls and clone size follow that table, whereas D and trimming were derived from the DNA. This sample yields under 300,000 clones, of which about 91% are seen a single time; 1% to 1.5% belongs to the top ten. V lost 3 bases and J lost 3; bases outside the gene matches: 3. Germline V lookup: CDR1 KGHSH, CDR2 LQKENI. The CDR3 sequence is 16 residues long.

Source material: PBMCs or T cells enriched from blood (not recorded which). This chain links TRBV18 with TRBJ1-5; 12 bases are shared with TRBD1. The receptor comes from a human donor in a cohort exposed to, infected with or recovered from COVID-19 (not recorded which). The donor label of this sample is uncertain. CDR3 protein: CASSPPGQGANQPQHF. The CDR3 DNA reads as TGTGCCAGCTCACCTCCGGGACAGGGGGCCAATCAGCCCCAGCATTTT.